These 22 T cell receptor beta chains share one sample of origin, sequenced in a study of shared clonotypes between healthy human individuals. Clones were read by immunoSEQ multiplex PCR, and TCRdb kept only the in-frame ones, dropping some. The sample lists around 600,000 clones, approximately 95% occurring once. The naive CD8 fraction comprised CD45RO-negative cells positively selected for CCR7 and excluded terminally differentiated effector memory CD45RA+ cells. Sequences were obtained from naive CD8+ T cells sorted from blood. The receptors here all came from a woman in her thirties in good health.

V and J are TRBV6-1 and TRBJ2-7; 8 positions agree with TRBD1. The CDR3 length is 15 residues. The germline CDR1 and CDR2 sequences are MNHNS and SASEGT. J lost 4 bases, V lost 2 bases, and 7 bases had no gene match. The DNA of the CDR3 is TGTGCCAGCAGTGAAACAGGACAGGGACCTTACGAGCAGTACTTC. Its translation is CASSETGQGPYEQYF.

The CDR3 here is CASSLPVINQPQHF. In DNA form, the CDR3 reads TGTGCCAGCAGTTTACCGGTGATCAATCAGCCCCAGCATTTT. The gene calls are TRBV28 and TRBJ1-5, with D hard to call. Germline V gives CDR1 MDHEN, CDR2 SYDVKM. The CDR3 extends over 14 amino acids. Trimming removed 2 bases at V and 3 bases at J, with 8 bases between.

The chain carries TRBV19 and TRBJ2-1; D might be TRBD1 or TRBD2, each matching 5 bases. This CDR3 is built from 14 residues. V was clipped by 7 bases and J by 3 bases, with 13 bases between them. In germline, CDR1 is LNHDA, CDR2 SQIVND (reference sequence). This CDR3 reads CASTSGGVYNEQFF. CDR3 sequence (DNA): TGTGCCAGTACCTCTGGGGGAGTCTACAATGAGCAGTTCTTC.

The genes are TRBV2 and TRBJ1-4; D unclear. V was trimmed by 4 bases and J by 2 bases, leaving 8 bases between them. Germline CDR1 SNHLY, CDR2 FYNNEI. There are 14 residues in the CDR3. The DNA for the CDR3 is TGTGCCAGCAGTGCGAGACGGACTAATGAAAAACTGTTTTTT. It encodes CASSARRTNEKLFF.

The CDR3 spells CASSPRQGATNEKLFF. For the CDR3, the DNA is TGCGCCAGCAGCCCACGACAGGGCGCAACTAATGAAAAACTGTTTTTT. This rearrangement joins TRBV4-1 to TRBJ1-4; 7 positions agree with TRBD1. The CDR3 loop spans 16 amino acids. The germline gives CDR1 MGHRA, CDR2 YSYEKL. J gave up 0 bases and V 4 bases, and 5 bases lay outside the gene matches.

The chain has TRBV9 and TRBJ1-2, with 9 positions matching TRBD1. The germline gives CDR1 SGDLS, CDR2 YYNGEE. The CDR3 runs to 16 residues. With V trimmed by 2 bases and J by 6 bases, 11 bases remained unmatched. CDR3 sequence (DNA): TGTGCCAGCAGCGTGGGACAGGGCGTTGGTAGTCATGGCTACACCTTC. Its protein product is CASSVGQGVGSHGYTF.

This chain uses TRBV11-1 with TRBJ2-1; the D is unclear. Trimming left V 2 bases short and J 1 base short, with 9 bases between. The CDR3 contains 15 residues. CDR1 SGHAT and CDR2 FQDESV come from the germline V gene (reference sequence). The CDR3 DNA is TGTGCCAGCAGCTTACTAGGCAATTCCTACAATGAGCAGTTCTTC. Encoded protein: CASSLLGNSYNEQFF.

The rearrangement joins TRBV28 to TRBJ1-1; D may be TRBD1 (6 bases). V gave up 10 bases and J gave up 5 bases, with 23 bases separating them. CDR1 is MDHEN and CDR2 is SYDVKM in the germline V gene. The CDR3 has 15 residues. The CDR3 DNA reads TGTGCCACAGAGCCCCTTGAGGGGGGCTGGACTGAAGCTTTCTTT. The encoded protein is CATEPLEGGWTEAFF.

The gene calls are TRBV6-1 and TRBJ2-1, with 10 bases identical to TRBD2. V lost 6 bases and J lost 8; bases outside the gene matches: 10. The CDR3 consists of 15 residues. Germline V lookup: CDR1 MNHNS, CDR2 SASEGT. The CDR3 here is CASRPSGSFWDEQFF. In DNA, the CDR3 is TGTGCCAGCAGACCTAGCGGGAGCTTTTGGGATGAGCAGTTCTTC.

V usage is TRBV29-1 and J usage is TRBJ2-7, with TRBD2 matching over 10 bases. The CDR3 consists of 15 residues. Per the germline V gene, CDR1 is SQVTM and CDR2 is ANQGSEA. The junction had 8 bases not matched to a gene; V was cut back by 2 bases and J by 4 bases. This CDR3 is CSVEFKASGSYEQYF. CDR3 sequence (DNA): TGCAGCGTTGAATTCAAGGCTAGCGGGAGTTACGAGCAGTACTTC.

The CDR3 region has the DNA TGTGCCAGCAGTTTTCTCAACGAGCAGTACTTC. Residues: CASSFLNEQYF. This chain uses TRBV27 with TRBJ2-7, with D uncertain. The CDR3 loop spans 11 amino acids. Per the germline V gene, CDR1 is MNHEY and CDR2 is SMNVEV (reference sequence). V was cut by 3 bases and J by 5 bases, with 5 bases left in between.

The rearrangement joins TRBV20-1 to TRBJ2-1, with D uncertain. The CDR3 is 10 residues long. Per germline, CDR1 DFQATT and CDR2 SNEGSKA (reference sequence). V was pared by 3 bases and J by 8 bases, with 5 bases between. Here the CDR3 reads CSASDYEQFF. The CDR3 DNA sequence: TGCAGTGCTAGTGATTATGAGCAGTTCTTC.

The J gene is TRBJ2-5, the V gene TRBV19; 7 positions match TRBD2. The CDR3 sequence is 13 residues long. After removal of 5 bases from V and 5 bases from J, the junction contained 5 bases not matched to a gene. Germline assignment: CDR1 LNHDA and CDR2 SQIVND (reference sequence). The CDR3: CASSAGVGETQYF. The CDR3 nucleotides are TGTGCCAGTAGTGCGGGGGTAGGCGAGACCCAGTACTTC.

The V call is TRBV11-2, the J call TRBJ1-2; possibly TRBD1 for D (5 bases). This CDR3 comprises 16 residues. The germline V gene has CDR1 SGHAT and CDR2 FQNNGV. With 0 bases removed from V and 4 bases from J, the gap between germline ends came to 15 bases. This CDR3 is CASSLELRGFGYGYTF. CDR3 DNA: TGTGCCAGCAGCTTAGAACTGAGGGGCTTCGGCTATGGCTACACCTTC.

The genes are TRBV9 and TRBJ2-1, with TRBD2 identical over 12 bases. This CDR3 contains 16 residues. Germline CDR1 is SGDLS and CDR2 is YYNGEE. The junction had 9 bases not matched to a gene; V was cut back by 4 bases and J by 7 bases. In DNA form, the CDR3 reads TGTGCCAGCAGCCCCCGACTAGCGGGAGCGGTAAATGAGCAGTTCTTC. Its protein product is CASSPRLAGAVNEQFF.

This clone came up once. The chain recombines TRBV29-1 with TRBJ2-1; 8 nucleotides line up with TRBD2. The germline CDR1 and CDR2 sequences are SQVTM and ANQGSEA. The CDR3 runs 14 residues. The ends lost 4 bases at V and 6 bases at J; junction bases unmatched: 8. As DNA, the CDR3 is TGCAGCGTTGTGGCGGGAGGTACAAGCAATGAGCAGTTCTTC. Protein product: CSVVAGGTSNEQFF.

This chain joins TRBV19 and TRBJ2-7; 13 bases align to TRBD2. Germline V gene sequence: CDR1 LNHDA, CDR2 SQIVND (reference sequence). Losses at the gene ends were 5 bases for V and 6 bases for J; bases not matched to a gene: 7. The CDR3 loop spans 15 amino acids. CDR3 bases: TGTGCCAGTAGTTCCCGACTAGCGGGAGGACCCGAGCAGTACTTC. This encodes CASSSRLAGGPEQYF.

The rearrangement joins TRBV9 to TRBJ1-3, with D perhaps matching TRBD1 (6 bases). The CDR3 length is 17 residues. The V gene lost 0 bases and the J gene lost 4 bases, with 17 bases spanning the gap. The V gene's germline CDR1 is SGDLS and CDR2 YYNGEE. The chain's CDR3 is CASSVDWDTGLGNTIYF. The DNA of the CDR3 is TGTGCCAGCAGCGTAGATTGGGACACGGGGCTGGGAAACACCATATATTTT.

The chain has TRBV6-5 and TRBJ2-7, with D hard to call. Germline V gene sequence: CDR1 MNHEY, CDR2 SVGAGI. V lost 0 bases and J 1 base, leaving 7 bases between the germline ends. This CDR3 is 14 amino acids long. Written as DNA, the CDR3 is TGTGCCAGCAGTTACTCGAAAGGATCCTACGAGCAGTACTTC. This encodes CASSYSKGSYEQYF.

This chain uses TRBV19 with TRBJ1-4; D possibly corresponds to TRBD1 (5 bases). V lost 4 bases and J lost 12, with 21 bases in between. Germline V gives CDR1 LNHDA, CDR2 SQIVND (reference sequence). The CDR3 is made up of 15 amino acids. Here the CDR3 reads CASSTYRRLGVELFF. The CDR3 nucleotides are TGTGCCAGTAGTACATACAGGCGTCTCGGTGTAGAACTGTTTTTT.

V gene TRBV4-2 combines with J gene TRBJ2-3; D uncertain. Per germline, CDR1 LGHNA and CDR2 YNFKEQ. The V end was cut by 0 bases, the J end by 0 bases, with 7 bases between. The CDR3 spans 15 residues. The CDR3 sequence: CASSQDNESTDTQYF. CDR3 bases: TGTGCCAGCAGCCAAGATAACGAGAGCACAGATACGCAGTATTTT.

The chain carries TRBV7-9 and TRBJ2-7, with 11 bases identical to TRBD2. This CDR3 has 15 amino acids. The V and J ends lost 5 bases and 2 bases, in that order; junction bases with no gene match: 5. Germline lookup yields CDR1 SEHNR and CDR2 FQNEAQ (reference sequence). The chain's CDR3 is CASSAPTSGAYEQYF. CDR3 DNA: TGTGCCAGCAGCGCTCCGACTAGCGGGGCCTACGAGCAGTACTTC.